A single TCR beta chain is shown here with its context. Antigen specificity is unknown. This record comes from a study of cytomegalovirus exposure and HLA in healthy donors. Overall study results and limits: Several top significant clusters appeared, in a later analysis, to be linked to common viral pathogens.

This PCR relied on a set of 60 Vbeta primers and 13 Jbeta primers. Profiled with immunoSEQ multiplex PCR; TCRdb holds only in-frame clones, not every one. The table shows 77,000 or so clones, with around 75% occurring only once. The CDR3 sequence is 14 residues long. CDR1 MRHNA and CDR2 SNTAGT come from the germline V gene. The germline V and J ends were trimmed by 7 bases and 8 bases, with 18 bases remaining between them. The TCR originated in a woman in her forties in good health and CMV-seronegative. The chain has TRBV6-4 and TRBJ2-1; TRBD1 might be the D (6 bases). The sample was PBMCs. Here the CDR3 reads CASTPGQGSDEQFF. The CDR3 nucleotides read TGTGCCAGCACCCCGGGCCAGGGGTCGGATGAGCAGTTCTTC.